Following are 10 T cell receptor beta chains from one sample sequenced in a study of T cells in Graves' hyperthyroidism and ophthalmopathy. RNA transcripts provided the source from which TCR beta CDR3 regions were amplified. The primer set for the first-round RT-PCR of the TCR CDR3 was HTBI. TCRdb passed the multiplex PCR reads through MiXCR, listing each CDR3 protein once. The table records 650,000 to 700,000 distinct CDR3 sequences, 15% to 20% of them present only once. Sequencing used blood. The receptor set was obtained from a man aged 50-60 years with Graves' hyperthyroidism.

The genes are TRBV12-3 or TRBV12-4 and TRBJ2-3; D unresolved. V lost 5 bases to trimming and J lost 5 bases, with 5 bases between them. This CDR3 contains 11 residues. CDR3 DNA sequence: TGTGCCAGCAGTCGGCTAGATACGCAGTATTTT. Translated, it gives CASSRLDTQYF.

This chain connects TRBV28 to TRBJ2-4, with D perhaps given as TRBD1 or TRBD2 (8 bases each). CDR1 is MDHEN, CDR2 SYDVKM, per germline. Trimming left V 6 bases short and J 3 bases short, with 18 bases between. The CDR3 covers 16 residues. DNA for the CDR3: TGTGCCAGCAGAACCGGGGGGGGACAGGTCAAAAACATTCAGTACTTC. It specifies CASRTGGGQVKNIQYF.

This clonotype occurred many times. The chain carries TRBV10-2 and TRBJ2-5; D call uncertain. The CDR3 is made up of 15 amino acids. The germline CDR1 and CDR2 sequences are WSHSY and SAAADI. V was cut by 5 bases and J by 5 bases, with 18 bases left in between. The CDR3 is CASSHELLVWETQYF. The DNA for the CDR3 is TGCGCCAGCAGTCATGAACTCCTAGTGTGGGAGACCCAGTACTTC.

The chain links TRBV20-1 to TRBJ1-1; a weak D match, TRBD1 (5 bases). Deletions cut 1 base from V and 3 bases from J, with 15 bases between. The CDR3 loop spans 15 amino acids. Per germline, CDR1 DFQATT and CDR2 SNEGSKA (reference sequence). The CDR3: CSARAGRWRDTEAFF. Here the CDR3 DNA reads TGCAGTGCTAGAGCAGGGCGGTGGCGGGACACTGAAGCTTTCTTT.

The chain carries TRBV15 and TRBJ1-2; D is possibly TRBD1 (5 bases). This CDR3 has 15 residues. V was pared by 0 bases and J by 7 bases, with 15 bases between. Germline CDR1 LNHNV, CDR2 YYDKDF (reference sequence). The CDR3 region is CATSRDYGGGFGYTF. The DNA of the CDR3 is TGTGCCACCAGCAGAGATTATGGCGGGGGGTTTGGCTACACCTTC.

This clonotype was detected ten times or more. The V gene is TRBV9, the J gene TRBJ2-7, with D perhaps TRBD2 (5 bases). The CDR3 spans 14 residues. CDR1 is SGDLS and CDR2 is YYNGEE in the germline V gene. Trimming cost V 2 bases and J 2 bases, with 11 bases left between them. Here the CDR3 reads CASSVSGQTYEQYF. DNA for the CDR3: TGTGCCAGCAGCGTGAGCGGCCAAACCTACGAGCAGTACTTC.

This clonotype was seen more than once but under ten times. CDR3 amino acids: CASSSLGGDTYEQYF. The CDR3 DNA follows: TGTGCCAGCAGCTCTCTAGGGGGGGACACCTACGAGCAGTACTTC. The J gene is TRBJ2-7, the V gene TRBV7-9; tentatively, D is TRBD2 (7 bases). Germline V gene lookup returns CDR1 SEHNR and CDR2 FQNEAQ (reference sequence). The germline V and J ends were trimmed by 4 bases and 2 bases, with 15 bases remaining between them. The CDR3 is 15 residues long.

This sequence joins TRBV5-1 and TRBJ2-2; D call uncertain. Per the germline V gene, CDR1 is SGHRS and CDR2 is YFSETQ. Trimming shortened V by 0 bases and J by 7 bases, and 16 bases separated the two germline ends. The CDR3 totals 16 residues. CDR3 in DNA: TGCGCCAGCAGCTTGGGAATTCTGGGGTTAAGCGGGGAGCTGTTTTTT. Protein: CASSLGILGLSGELFF.

The J gene is TRBJ2-2, the V gene TRBV10-1, with TRBD1 identical over 7 bases. This CDR3 contains 15 residues. Germline assignment: CDR1 WNHNN and CDR2 SYGVQD (reference sequence). Trimming at V came to 6 bases and at J to 0 bases, leaving 4 bases not matched to a gene. This CDR3 is CASRSGTANTGELFF. DNA for the CDR3: TGCGCCAGCAGATCAGGGACAGCGAACACCGGGGAGCTGTTTTTT.

This clonotype was recorded many times. The V and J genes are TRBV28 and TRBJ1-5; D unclear. V was cut by 1 base and J by 1 base, with 8 bases left in between. This CDR3 is built from 15 residues. Germline CDR1 MDHEN, CDR2 SYDVKM. The CDR3 reads CASSLFGGSNQPQHF. Here the CDR3 DNA reads TGTGCCAGCAGTTTATTCGGTGGGAGCAATCAGCCCCAGCATTTT.